This T cell receptor beta chain was found in a study of CXCR3-negative and CXCR3-positive naive CD8 T cells. Per germline, CDR1 LNHDA and CDR2 SQIVND (reference sequence). The CDR3 sequence is 14 residues long. General observations from the study: The level of CXCR3 expression partially decreased after cryopreservation; the majority of assays used fresh PBMCs. The study found that naive CXCR3-negative and CXCR3-positive cells shared TRBV-TRBJ usage, while memory cells differed. Whereas both naive subsets had comparably high diversity, memory CD8+ cells had much lower diversity.

A CD45RO-CCR7+CD27+CD95- phenotype identified naive CD8+ T cells. Remarks on this clonotype: The antigen remains unidentified.

UMI-labeled TRB cDNA libraries were prepared by 5' RACE. TCRdb reanalyzed the 5' RACE reads, giving one entry per CDR3 protein sequence and no DNA. There are 7,500 to 9,500 distinct CDR3 sequences in the sample, with around 1.1% held by the top ten. The sequenced material came from naive CXCR3- CD8+ T cells from blood. Stated subset: CD45RO-CCR7+CD27+CD95- naive CD8+ T cells lacking CXCR3 (TNR3-). The TCR comes from a human donor in good health. Some clones in this sample may be carry-over from other donors' samples. The chain uses TRBV19 and TRBJ2-1; TCRdb selects TRBD2, and the lack of DNA leaves this call unchecked. The CDR3 protein is CASSGTSGSSEQFF.